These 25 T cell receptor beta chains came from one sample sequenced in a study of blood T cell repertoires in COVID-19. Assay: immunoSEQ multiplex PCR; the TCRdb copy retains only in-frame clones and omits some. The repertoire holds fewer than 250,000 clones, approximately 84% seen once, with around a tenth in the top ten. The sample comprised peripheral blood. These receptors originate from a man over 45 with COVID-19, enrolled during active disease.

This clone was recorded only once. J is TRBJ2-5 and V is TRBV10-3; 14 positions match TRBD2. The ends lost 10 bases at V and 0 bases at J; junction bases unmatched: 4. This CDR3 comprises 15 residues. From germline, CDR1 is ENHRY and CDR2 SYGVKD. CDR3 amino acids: CATKTSGGDQETQYF. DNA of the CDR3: TGTGCCACGAAGACTAGCGGGGGGGACCAAGAGACCCAGTACTTC.

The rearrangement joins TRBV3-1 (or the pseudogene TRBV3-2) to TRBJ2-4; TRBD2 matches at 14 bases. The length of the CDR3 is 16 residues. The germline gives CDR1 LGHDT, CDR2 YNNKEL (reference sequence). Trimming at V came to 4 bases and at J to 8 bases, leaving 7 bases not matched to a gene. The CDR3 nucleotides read TGTGCCAGCAGCCCTGGGACTAGCGGGGGAAGGGACATTCAGTACTTC. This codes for CASSPGTSGGRDIQYF.

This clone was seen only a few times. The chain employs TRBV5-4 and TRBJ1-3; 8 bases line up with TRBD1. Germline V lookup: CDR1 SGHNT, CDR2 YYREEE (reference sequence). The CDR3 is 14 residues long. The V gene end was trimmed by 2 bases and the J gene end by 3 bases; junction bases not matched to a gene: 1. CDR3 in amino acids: CASSFGQGGNTIYF. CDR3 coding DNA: TGTGCCAGCAGCTTCGGACAGGGTGGAAACACCATATATTTT.

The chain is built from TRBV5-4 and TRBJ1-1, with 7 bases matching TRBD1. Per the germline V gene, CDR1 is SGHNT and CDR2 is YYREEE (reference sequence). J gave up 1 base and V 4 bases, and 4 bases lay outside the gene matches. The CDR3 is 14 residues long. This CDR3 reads CASSRGQQNTEAFF. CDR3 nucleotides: TGTGCCAGCAGCAGGGGACAGCAGAACACTGAAGCTTTCTTT.

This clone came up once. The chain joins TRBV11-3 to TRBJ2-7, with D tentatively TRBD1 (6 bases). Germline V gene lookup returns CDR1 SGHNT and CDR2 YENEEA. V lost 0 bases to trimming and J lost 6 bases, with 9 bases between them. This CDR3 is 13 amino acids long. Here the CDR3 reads CASSLELGAEQYF. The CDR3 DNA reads TGTGCCAGCAGCTTAGAGTTGGGGGCCGAGCAGTACTTC.

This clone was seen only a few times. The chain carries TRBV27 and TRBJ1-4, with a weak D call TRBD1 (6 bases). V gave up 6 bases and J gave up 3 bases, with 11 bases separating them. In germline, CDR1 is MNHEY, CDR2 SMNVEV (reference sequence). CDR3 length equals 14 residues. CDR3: CASRPQGPNEKLFF. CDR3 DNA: TGTGCCAGCAGGCCCCAGGGGCCTAATGAAAAACTGTTTTTT.

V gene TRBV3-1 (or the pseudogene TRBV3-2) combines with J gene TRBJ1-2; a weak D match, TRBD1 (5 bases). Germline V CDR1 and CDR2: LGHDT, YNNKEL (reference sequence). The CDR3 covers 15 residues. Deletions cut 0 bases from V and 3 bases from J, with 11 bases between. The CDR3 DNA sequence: TGTGCCAGCAGCCAAGATTCAGGGCAGGACTATGGCTACACCTTC. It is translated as CASSQDSGQDYGYTF.

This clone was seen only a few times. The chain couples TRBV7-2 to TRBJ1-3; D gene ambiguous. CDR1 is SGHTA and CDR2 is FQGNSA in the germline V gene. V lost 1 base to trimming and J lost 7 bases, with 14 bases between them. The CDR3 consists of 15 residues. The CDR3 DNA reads TGTGCCAGCAGCTTAGGTGCTAGGATAGAGAACACCATATATTTT. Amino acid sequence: CASSLGARIENTIYF.

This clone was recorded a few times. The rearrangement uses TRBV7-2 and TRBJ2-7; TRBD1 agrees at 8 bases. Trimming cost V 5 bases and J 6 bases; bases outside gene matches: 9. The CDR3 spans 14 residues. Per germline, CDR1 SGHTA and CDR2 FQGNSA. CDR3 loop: CASSPRSGTGEQYF. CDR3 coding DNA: TGTGCCAGCAGCCCCCGCTCCGGGACAGGCGAGCAGTACTTC.

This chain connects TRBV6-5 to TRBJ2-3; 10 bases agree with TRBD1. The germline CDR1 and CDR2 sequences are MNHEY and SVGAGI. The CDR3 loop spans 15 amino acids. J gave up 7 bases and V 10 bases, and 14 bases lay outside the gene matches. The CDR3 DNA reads TGTGCCACCCAGGGAGGGACAGGGGAATGGAATACGCAGTATTTT. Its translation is CATQGGTGEWNTQYF.

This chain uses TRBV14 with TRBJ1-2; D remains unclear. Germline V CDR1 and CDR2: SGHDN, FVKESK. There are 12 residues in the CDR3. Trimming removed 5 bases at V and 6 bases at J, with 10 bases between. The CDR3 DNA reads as TGTGCCAGCAGCGAAAGACACGATGGCTACACCTTC. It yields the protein CASSERHDGYTF.

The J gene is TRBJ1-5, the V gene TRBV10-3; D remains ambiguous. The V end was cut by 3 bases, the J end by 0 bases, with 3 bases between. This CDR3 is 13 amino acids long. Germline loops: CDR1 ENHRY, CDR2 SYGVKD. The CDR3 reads CAISELSNQPQHF. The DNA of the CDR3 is TGTGCCATCAGTGAACTTAGCAATCAGCCCCAGCATTTT.

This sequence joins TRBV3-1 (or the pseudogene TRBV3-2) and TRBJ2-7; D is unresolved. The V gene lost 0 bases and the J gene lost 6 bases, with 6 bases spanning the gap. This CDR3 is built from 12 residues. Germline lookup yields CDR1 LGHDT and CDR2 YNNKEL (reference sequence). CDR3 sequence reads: CASSQDLGEQYF. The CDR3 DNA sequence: TGTGCCAGCAGCCAAGATCTCGGCGAGCAGTACTTC.

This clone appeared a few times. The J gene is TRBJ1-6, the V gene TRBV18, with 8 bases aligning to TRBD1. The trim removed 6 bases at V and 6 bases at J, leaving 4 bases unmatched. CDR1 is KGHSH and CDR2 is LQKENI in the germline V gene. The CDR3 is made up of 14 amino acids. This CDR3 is CASSLDRGNSPLHF. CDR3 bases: TGTGCCAGCTCGTTAGACAGGGGTAATTCACCCCTCCACTTT.

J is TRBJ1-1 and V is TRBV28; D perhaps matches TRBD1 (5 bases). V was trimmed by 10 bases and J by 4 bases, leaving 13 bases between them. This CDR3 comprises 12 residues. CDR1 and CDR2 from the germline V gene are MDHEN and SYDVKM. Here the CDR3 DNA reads TGTGCCACCGTTGCCGGGGGCACTGAAGCTTTCTTT. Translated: CATVAGGTEAFF.

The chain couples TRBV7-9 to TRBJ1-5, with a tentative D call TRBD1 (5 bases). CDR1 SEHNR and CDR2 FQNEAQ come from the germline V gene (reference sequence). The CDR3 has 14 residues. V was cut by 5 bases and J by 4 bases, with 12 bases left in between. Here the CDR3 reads CASSIGPGNQPQHF. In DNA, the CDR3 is TGTGCCAGCAGCATTGGGCCAGGGAATCAGCCCCAGCATTTT.

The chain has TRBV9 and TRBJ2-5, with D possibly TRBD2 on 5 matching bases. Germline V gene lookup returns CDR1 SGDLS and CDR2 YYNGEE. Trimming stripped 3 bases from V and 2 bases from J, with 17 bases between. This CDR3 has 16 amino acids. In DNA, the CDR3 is TGTGCCAGCAGCGATGCGTTAAACGAGGGACAAGAGACCCAGTACTTC. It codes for CASSDALNEGQETQYF.

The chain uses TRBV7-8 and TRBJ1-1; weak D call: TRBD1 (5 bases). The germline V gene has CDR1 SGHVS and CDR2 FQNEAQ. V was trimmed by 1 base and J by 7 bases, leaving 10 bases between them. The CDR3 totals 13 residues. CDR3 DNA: TGTGCCAGCAGCTTAGGGGGCAGAGGTGAAGCTTTCTTT. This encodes CASSLGGRGEAFF.

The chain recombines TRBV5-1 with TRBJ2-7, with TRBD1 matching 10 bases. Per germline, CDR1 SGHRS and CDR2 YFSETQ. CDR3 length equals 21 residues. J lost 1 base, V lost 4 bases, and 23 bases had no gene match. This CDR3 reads CASSIQPAGRDRGLLSYEQYF. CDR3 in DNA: TGCGCCAGCAGCATTCAACCAGCGGGGAGGGACAGGGGCCTCCTTTCCTACGAGCAGTACTTC.

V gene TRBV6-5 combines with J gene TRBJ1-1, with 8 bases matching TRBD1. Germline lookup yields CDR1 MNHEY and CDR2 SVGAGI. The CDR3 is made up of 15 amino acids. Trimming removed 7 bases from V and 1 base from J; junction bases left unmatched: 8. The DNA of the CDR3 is TGTGCCAGCACAAACCGACAGGGGCGGAACACTGAAGCTTTCTTT. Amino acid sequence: CASTNRQGRNTEAFF.

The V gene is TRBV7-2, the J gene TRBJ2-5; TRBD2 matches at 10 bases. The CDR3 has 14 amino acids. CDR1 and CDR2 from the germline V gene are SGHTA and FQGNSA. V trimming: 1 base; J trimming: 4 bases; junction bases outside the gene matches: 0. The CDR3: CASSLGLAGETQYF. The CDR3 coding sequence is TGTGCCAGCAGCTTAGGACTAGCGGGAGAGACCCAGTACTTC.

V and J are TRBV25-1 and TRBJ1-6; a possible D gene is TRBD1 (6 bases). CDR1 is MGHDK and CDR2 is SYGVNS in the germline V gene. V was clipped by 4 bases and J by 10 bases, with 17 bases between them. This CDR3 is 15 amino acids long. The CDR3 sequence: CASSAKKNRDSPLHF. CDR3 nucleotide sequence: TGTGCCAGCAGTGCCAAAAAGAACAGGGACTCACCCCTCCACTTT.

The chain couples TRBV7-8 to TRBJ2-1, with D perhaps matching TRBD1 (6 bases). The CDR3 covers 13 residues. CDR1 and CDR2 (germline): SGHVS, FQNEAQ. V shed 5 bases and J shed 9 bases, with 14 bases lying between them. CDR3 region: CASSEYLGAEQFF. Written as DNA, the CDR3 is TGTGCCAGCAGCGAATACTTGGGGGCTGAGCAGTTCTTC.

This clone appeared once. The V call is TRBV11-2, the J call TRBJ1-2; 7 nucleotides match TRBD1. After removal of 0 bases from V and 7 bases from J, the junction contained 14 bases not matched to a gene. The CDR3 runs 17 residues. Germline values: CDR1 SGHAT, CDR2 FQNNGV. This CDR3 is CASSLDRRTGVYGGYTF. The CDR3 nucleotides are TGTGCCAGCAGCTTAGACCGGCGCACAGGGGTATACGGTGGCTACACCTTC.

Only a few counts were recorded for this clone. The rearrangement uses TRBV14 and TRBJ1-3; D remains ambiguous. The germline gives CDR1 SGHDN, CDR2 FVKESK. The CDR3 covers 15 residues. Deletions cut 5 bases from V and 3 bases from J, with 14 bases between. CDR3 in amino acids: CASSEGTDIGNTIYF. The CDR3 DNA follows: TGTGCCAGCAGCGAGGGAACAGATATTGGAAACACCATATATTTT.